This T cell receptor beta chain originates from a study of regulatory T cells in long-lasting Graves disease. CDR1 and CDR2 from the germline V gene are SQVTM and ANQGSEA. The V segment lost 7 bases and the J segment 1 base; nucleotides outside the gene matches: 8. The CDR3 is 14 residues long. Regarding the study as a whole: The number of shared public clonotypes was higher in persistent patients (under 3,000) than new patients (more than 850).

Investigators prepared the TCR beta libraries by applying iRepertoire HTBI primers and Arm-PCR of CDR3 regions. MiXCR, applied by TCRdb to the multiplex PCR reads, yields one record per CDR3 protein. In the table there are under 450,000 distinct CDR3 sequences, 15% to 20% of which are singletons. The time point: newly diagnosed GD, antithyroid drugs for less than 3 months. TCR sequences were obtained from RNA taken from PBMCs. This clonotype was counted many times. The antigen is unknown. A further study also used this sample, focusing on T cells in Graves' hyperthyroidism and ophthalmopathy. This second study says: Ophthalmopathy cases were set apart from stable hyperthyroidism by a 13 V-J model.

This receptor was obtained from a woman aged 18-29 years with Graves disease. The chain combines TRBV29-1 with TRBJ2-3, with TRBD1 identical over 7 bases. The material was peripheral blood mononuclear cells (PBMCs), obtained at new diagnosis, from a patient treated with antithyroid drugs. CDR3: CSADLTGGTDTQYF. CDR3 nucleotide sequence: TGCAGCGCCGACCTAACAGGGGGCACAGATACGCAGTATTTT.